These 25 T cell receptor beta chains originate from one sample sequenced in a study of PD-1 blockade in classical Hodgkin lymphoma. Time point: cycle 4 day 1 (C4D1), after 6 weeks of nivolumab. The patients all showed relapse after autologous stem cell transplantation, while their brentuximab vedotin exposure varied. Sequencing used immunoSEQ multiplex PCR; TCRdb keeps in-frame clones, though not all of them. The table includes about 28,000 clones, over 75% detected once. This specimen consisted of peripheral blood mononuclear cells (PBMCs), obtained before the fourth cycle of nivolumab. Every receptor here comes from a human donor with classical Hodgkin lymphoma.

The rearrangement uses TRBV13 and TRBJ1-1; unclear D gene. V lost 0 bases and J 2 bases, leaving 13 bases between the germline ends. Germline V gene sequence: CDR1 PRHDT, CDR2 FYEKMQ (reference sequence). The CDR3 runs 16 residues. The CDR3 sequence: CASSLGLDFINTEAFF. The CDR3 coding sequence is TGTGCCAGCAGCTTAGGATTGGATTTTATCAACACTGAAGCTTTCTTT.

This clone was seen a single time. The rearrangement joins TRBV28 to TRBJ1-2, with a possible D match to TRBD1 (5 bases). This CDR3 comprises 15 residues. Trimming stripped 7 bases from V and 5 bases from J, with 20 bases between. Germline assignment: CDR1 MDHEN and CDR2 SYDVKM. DNA for the CDR3: TGTGCCAGCACCGAGGGGACGACGAACCCTTATGGCTACACCTTC. Translating it yields CASTEGTTNPYGYTF.

The chain links TRBV6-1 to TRBJ2-7; D not resolved. CDR1 is MNHNS and CDR2 is SASEGT in the germline V gene. The V gene lost 5 bases and the J gene lost 2 bases, with 7 bases spanning the gap. The CDR3 has 12 residues. In DNA, the CDR3 is TGTGCCAGCAGTCACACTGCCTACGAGCAGTACTTC. Its translation: CASSHTAYEQYF.

V usage is TRBV2 and J usage is TRBJ2-1, with 7 positions matching TRBD2. CDR1 SNHLY and CDR2 FYNNEI come from the germline V gene. The CDR3 spans 16 residues. Trimming removed 0 bases from V and 3 bases from J; junction bases left unmatched: 5. The CDR3 sequence is CASSEAGLVVYNEQFF. The CDR3 coding sequence is TGTGCCAGCAGTGAAGCCGGACTAGTAGTCTACAATGAGCAGTTCTTC.

The chain combines TRBV6-5 with TRBJ2-7; tentative D call: TRBD2 (7 bases). The CDR3 covers 16 residues. The V end was cut by 1 base, the J end by 6 bases, with 19 bases between. Germline V gene lookup returns CDR1 MNHEY and CDR2 SVGAGI. The CDR3 region is CASSYWGPAGAPEQYF. In nucleotides, the CDR3 is TGTGCCAGCAGTTACTGGGGGCCGGCGGGAGCCCCCGAGCAGTACTTC.

Written as DNA, the CDR3 is TGTGCCATCAGTGAACAAGGCAGCAACGAGCAGTACTTC. This gives the protein CAISEQGSNEQYF. V is TRBV10-3 and J is TRBJ2-7, with no clear D. The CDR3 has 13 residues. CDR1 and CDR2 (germline): ENHRY, SYGVKD. V shed 3 bases and J shed 5 bases, with 11 bases lying between them.

This clone was detected only a few times. V gene TRBV2 combines with J gene TRBJ1-3; D uncertain. The CDR3 extends over 14 amino acids. CDR1 and CDR2 from the germline V gene are SNHLY and FYNNEI. V was cut by 5 bases and J by 4 bases, with 12 bases left in between. The CDR3 loop is CASSTASLGNTIYF. In DNA, the CDR3 is TGTGCCAGCAGTACGGCCTCACTCGGAAACACCATATATTTT.

This clone has only one observation. The chain employs TRBV5-5 and TRBJ2-7; 7 nucleotides line up with TRBD1. J was trimmed by 0 bases and V by 0 bases; bases with no gene match: 9. This CDR3 has 17 residues. Germline CDR1 SGHKS, CDR2 YYEKEE (reference sequence). DNA of the CDR3: TGTGCCAGCAGCTTGGCGCGCACGGACAGGAGCTCCTACGAGCAGTACTTC. Residues: CASSLARTDRSSYEQYF.

The gene calls are TRBV6-6 and TRBJ1-1; a possible D gene is TRBD1 (6 bases). Germline assignment: CDR1 MNHNY and CDR2 SVGAGI (reference sequence). The V end lost 0 bases, the J end lost 9 bases, and 14 bases lay between the germline ends. The CDR3 length is 14 residues. CDR3 sequence (DNA): TGTGCCAGCAGTTACTCGAGTGCAGGGGTTCAAGCTTTCTTT. It specifies CASSYSSAGVQAFF.

This chain connects TRBV6-1 to TRBJ2-2; 10 nucleotides match TRBD2. CDR3 length: 19 residues. CDR1 and CDR2 (germline): MNHNS, SASEGT. V dropped 4 bases and J dropped 0; count of bases not matched to a gene: 11. The CDR3 bases are TGTGCCAGCAGTGTAATCTTTGCTAGCGGGGGCGCGAACACCGGGGAGCTGTTTTTT. Protein product: CASSVIFASGGANTGELFF.

The chain combines TRBV5-1 with TRBJ2-2; D is possibly TRBD2 (6 bases). The CDR3 consists of 13 residues. CDR1 is SGHRS, CDR2 YFSETQ, per germline. The ends were cut back, 0 bases at V and 8 bases at J, with 8 bases in the middle. The CDR3 spells CASSLGLVGELFF. The CDR3, as DNA: TGCGCCAGCAGCTTGGGACTAGTTGGGGAGCTGTTTTTT.

The J gene is TRBJ2-7, the V gene TRBV19; 7 positions agree with TRBD1. The V and J ends lost 3 bases and 6 bases, in that order; junction bases with no gene match: 5. The CDR3 extends over 13 amino acids. CDR1 and CDR2 from the germline V gene are LNHDA and SQIVND (reference sequence). The CDR3 DNA is TGTGCCAGTAGTATGAACAGGGGTACCGAGCAGTACTTC. This gives the protein CASSMNRGTEQYF.

The chain uses TRBV2 and TRBJ2-3; D remains unclear. Between the trimmed V and J ends, which lost 5 bases and 0 bases, there was a span of 9 bases. CDR1 and CDR2 from the germline V gene are SNHLY and FYNNEI. The CDR3 length is 14 residues. CDR3 sequence (DNA): TGTGCCAGCAGTAGGGATGGGAGCACAGATACGCAGTATTTT. Translation: CASSRDGSTDTQYF.

The CDR3 protein is CASSYTTTSTDTQYF. The CDR3 DNA reads TGTGCCAGCAGTTACACGACTACTAGCACAGATACGCAGTATTTT. This chain connects TRBV6-5 to TRBJ2-3, with D possibly being TRBD2 (5 bases). Looked up from germline, CDR1 is MNHEY and CDR2 is SVGAGI. This CDR3 has 15 residues. V lost 2 bases, J lost 0 bases, and 9 bases lay in between.

The V and J genes are TRBV10-3 and TRBJ1-4; D not resolved. Germline assignment: CDR1 ENHRY and CDR2 SYGVKD. CDR3 length: 13 amino acids. The V end lost 4 bases, the J end lost 8 bases, and 11 bases lay between the germline ends. In DNA, the CDR3 is TGTGCCATCAGTGTCAGTGATCAGGAAAAACTGTTTTTT. The encoded protein is CAISVSDQEKLFF.

The CDR3: CASSQVLAGDYEQYF. The CDR3 nucleotides read TGTGCCAGCAGCCAAGTGCTAGCGGGAGACTACGAGCAGTACTTC. This chain uses TRBV4-2 with TRBJ2-7; 10 positions match TRBD2. V lost 1 base to trimming and J lost 3 bases; unmatched junction nucleotides: 3. The germline V gene encodes CDR1 LGHNA and CDR2 YNFKEQ. This CDR3 contains 15 residues.

This clone appeared once. CDR3 amino acids: CASSKGFGAPNTEAFF. DNA for the CDR3: TGTGCCAGCAGCAAAGGGTTCGGGGCGCCGAACACTGAAGCTTTCTTT. The chain carries TRBV21-1 and TRBJ1-1. TRBV21-1 is marked as a pseudogene. The CDR3 loop spans 16 amino acids.

The V call is TRBV28, the J call TRBJ1-5; D unresolved. The CDR3 contains 15 residues. Germline V lookup: CDR1 MDHEN, CDR2 SYDVKM. V gave up 9 bases and J gave up 2 bases, with 17 bases separating them. The CDR3 DNA follows: TGTGCCAGTCTACAATCGCACTGGGGCAATCAGCCCCAGCATTTT. It encodes CASLQSHWGNQPQHF. Combining the CDR3 with reference TRBV28 and TRBJ1-5 gives the whole variable domain DVKVTQSSRYLVKRTGEKVFLECVQDMDHENMFWYRQDPGLGLRLIYFSYDVKMKEKGDIPEGYSVSREKKERFSLILESASTNQTSMYLCASLQSHWGNQPQHFGDGTRLSIL.

By proportion, this clone is medium-sized (0.01 to 0.1%). The genes are TRBV27 and TRBJ1-1; 8 bases are a match to TRBD1. The V gene's germline CDR1 is MNHEY and CDR2 SMNVEV (reference sequence). The trim removed 3 bases at V and 7 bases at J, leaving 1 base unmatched. This CDR3 is built from 12 residues. The CDR3 DNA reads TGTGCCAGCAGTTTGGACAGGGTTGAAGCTTTCTTT. It encodes CASSLDRVEAFF.

This chain connects TRBV19 to TRBJ2-7; TRBD1 or TRBD2 may be the D gene (5 bases each). The CDR3 extends over 16 amino acids. Germline CDR1 and CDR2: LNHDA and SQIVND (reference sequence). Between the trimmed V and J ends, which lost 3 bases and 3 bases, there was a span of 18 bases. CDR3 in DNA: TGTGCCAGTAGTATCTTTGCCGGGGCCGGGATCTACGAGCAGTACTTC. Its protein product is CASSIFAGAGIYEQYF.

The chain has TRBV10-3 and TRBJ2-1; TRBD2 matches at 11 bases. J was trimmed by 1 base and V by 8 bases; bases with no gene match: 10. Germline V lookup: CDR1 ENHRY, CDR2 SYGVKD. This CDR3 comprises 17 residues. CDR3 DNA: TGTGCCATCGGAAAGACTAGCGGGATTGGGTCCTACAATGAGCAGTTCTTC. Translating gives CAIGKTSGIGSYNEQFF.

V usage is TRBV25-1 and J usage is TRBJ2-1; TRBD2 matches at 7 bases. The CDR3 runs 14 residues. V shed 2 bases, J shed 6 bases, and the junction held 4 bases outside the gene matches. Per the germline V gene, CDR1 is MGHDK and CDR2 is SYGVNS. The CDR3 nucleotides read TGTGCCAGCAGTGAAGCGGGAGTGCGCAATGAGCAGTTCTTC. This codes for CASSEAGVRNEQFF. Full variable domain (rest looked up from reference TRBV25-1 and TRBJ2-1): EADIYQTPRYLVIGTGKKITLECSQTMGHDKMYWYQQDPGMELHLIHYSYGVNSTEKGDLSSESTVSRIRTEHFPLTLESARPSHTSQYLCASSEAGVRNEQFFGPGTRLTVL.

The gene calls are TRBV6-5 and TRBJ2-7, with D possibly matching TRBD2 (6 bases). V lost 5 bases and J 5 bases, leaving 13 bases between the germline ends. The CDR3 is 13 residues long. The germline gives CDR1 MNHEY, CDR2 SVGAGI. The CDR3 sequence is CASSLTLAHEQYF. CDR3 nucleotide sequence: TGTGCCAGCAGTCTCACACTAGCACACGAGCAGTACTTC.

The gene calls are TRBV18 and TRBJ2-3; 7 nucleotides align to TRBD2. Germline V CDR1 and CDR2: KGHSH, LQKENI. V was clipped by 1 base and J by 4 bases; unmatched bases: 5. CDR3 length: 15 residues. The CDR3 loop reads CASSPQGGNADTQYF. The CDR3 DNA reads as TGTGCCAGCTCACCACAGGGAGGGAACGCAGATACGCAGTATTTT.

This clone was counted between two and nine times. The chain combines TRBV6-1 with TRBJ2-7; D possibly corresponds to TRBD2 (6 bases). Germline assignment: CDR1 MNHNS and CDR2 SASEGT. Trimming took 0 bases from V and 3 from J, leaving 9 bases between them. The CDR3 has 14 residues. The CDR3 loop reads CASSEAGGIYEQYF. The CDR3 DNA reads as TGTGCCAGCAGTGAAGCTGGGGGGATCTACGAGCAGTACTTC.